Sequencing of this T cell receptor (beta chain) was carried out in a study of cytomegalovirus exposure and HLA in healthy donors (dated by TCRdb to the late 2010s). The study in broad terms: In an earlier analysis of 587 of the donors, under 300 Gb of sequence data and some 100 million unique TCR beta sequences from approximately 180 million T cells were reported. HLA typing included class I and class II loci at four-digit resolution. A separate validation cohort of 100 to 150 different subjects was used in addition to the roughly 720-subject first cohort. On average, 235,054 unique TCR beta nucleotide sequences were sequenced per donor among roughly 430 genotyped donors of the cohort, with roughly 18% of those sequences being non-productive. About 320 gigabases of sequencing data and tens of millions of unique TCR sequences were included in an early release covering 550 to 800 HLA-typed donors. The aim of the study was to test whether cataloging public T cell receptors could identify signatures of past pathogen exposure. All discovery cohort repertoires had been generated using a single sequencing platform. In the later analysis, no new phenotypic data were used to find candidate immune exposures; instead, reliance was placed on TCR beta sequences and their occurrence across donors. Donor age, sex, ethnicity and CMV serostatus were compiled alongside the repertoire data. The study combined high-throughput TCR immunosequencing, statistical association of individual TCRs with disease status, and machine learning to predict cytomegalovirus infection status. Among the roughly 410 genotyped donors, more than 70% belonged to the genetic ancestry cluster associated with self-reported Caucasian donors. To decide whether each TCR beta V gene segment behaved as functional or pseudogenic, an earlier analysis of some 570 of the donors relied on high-throughput TCR beta sequencing. A later analysis re-examined previously published TCR beta repertoires from 610 or so donors and added high-resolution HLA genotyping to investigate patterns of TCR occurrence. Genome-wide SNP genotypes for about 60% of the roughly 670 donors were used in a later genetic analysis, which treated that subset as a discovery cohort. A handful of DR-DQ haplotypes were treated as single units for association and clustering because of strong linkage in the cohort. The T cell repertoires of under 750 subjects were profiled by immunosequencing and related to cytomegalovirus serostatus. Typing coverage differed by locus: A, B, C, DRB1 and DQB1 were typed in about 620-630 donors, DQA1 in 522, DPA1 in approximately 610, and DPB1 in approximately 450. The investigation overall reported the following: The sequencing pipeline was judged likely to have produced a cluster of highly shared sequence variants as a technical artifact. According to a later analysis, TCR association rates differed among HLA loci, with DRB1 alleles showing the most associated TCRs and HLA-C alleles showing the fewest. In a later analysis, some 18,000 TCR beta sequences were associated with specific HLA alleles at a false discovery rate of 0.05. CMV serostatus was the only immune exposure information available for the cohort. A later genetic analysis reported fewer N-insertions in productive TCRs among donors in an Asian-associated ancestry cluster than the roughly 700-donor mean. Some IMGT-functional V segments, including TRBV6-2 and TRBV6-3, could not be told apart with the 87-base-pair reads, so those segments were excluded. According to a later analysis, most CMV-associated TCR beta chains appeared to be HLA-restricted, and the HLA associations seemed to be driven largely by CMV exposure. The study listed approximately 160 TCR beta chains as associated with cytomegalovirus. Correlated functional status among segregating V segments might be attributable to linkage disequilibrium, but an unknown experimental factor could not be ruled out. Only TCR beta chains were sequenced in this cohort, and the absence of alpha or paired-chain data limited detectable features. In a later analysis, HLA-associated TCR beta chains were found to be more clonally expanded and to have lower generation probabilities than equally common non-associated chains. Because counts were too low, 15 to 20 rarely observed V segments, including chromosome 9 orphons, were left out of the earlier analysis of roughly 600 of the donors. When HLA alleles, especially DR and DQ, strongly co-occurred, attributing TCR associations to individual alleles was difficult. Across donors, most TCR sequences were observed very rarely, whereas some public TCRs were present in many individuals. In a later genetic analysis, a missense DCLRE1C variant was associated with V-gene and J-gene trimming of TCR beta chains, and the association was replicated in an independent cohort. Broadly in line with IMGT annotations, most TCR beta V segments showed up in productive rearrangements about 90% or about 30% of the time in an earlier analysis of a few hundred of the donors. Several of the top co-occurrence clusters appeared to be linked to parvovirus B19, influenza, CMV and Epstein-Barr virus, according to a later analysis. A further reported finding was that TCR beta sequences accurately predicted the HLA-A and HLA-B alleles for most subjects in the first cohort. Roughly uniform sequencing depth across donors was assumed in presence/absence analyses, although this assumption may not hold. A few of the identified cytomegalovirus-associated TCR beta chains were confirmed in vitro to be specific for cytomegalovirus antigens. HLA typing was unavailable for some donors at each locus, so association tests used only the typed subset. The classifier was reported to diagnose cytomegalovirus status with high specificity and sensitivity in both the original cohort and the validation cohort. According to the authors, the approach could potentially be generalized to other disease states and immunological phenotypes.

Library prep was done by the immunoSEQ multiplex PCR assay. For the multiplex PCR, a mixture combining 60 forward primers for TCR Vbeta segments and 13 reverse primers for TCR Jbeta segments was used. The CDR3 region of rearranged TCR beta genes was amplified from genomic DNA by a multiplex PCR assay. On the Illumina HiSeq System, the amplified TCR beta libraries were sequenced as 87-base-pair reads. From the authors' description of their analysis: Across the 700 or so repertoires, a later analysis counted approximately 75 million unique TCR beta chains, 9 million to 14 million of which were shared by at least two donors. Raw reads were error-corrected and collapsed into unique sequences with a nearest-neighbor algorithm that merged closely related sequences to remove PCR and sequencing errors. Alignment of CDR3 sequences to IMGT reference sequences was used to assign V, D and J gene segments. For a sequence to be retained, a match of at least six nucleotides to both a V gene segment and a J gene segment was required. A rearrangement counted as productive if the CDR3 had no stop codons and remained in frame with V and J, and every other rearrangement counted as non-productive. CDR3 was defined according to IMGT convention as the region running from the second conserved V-encoded cysteine to the conserved J-encoded phenylalanine. Sequences without an unambiguous match to a single V gene segment were excluded from the earlier analysis of over 500 of the donors. An earlier analysis of 550 to 650 of the donors classified V segments as functional when productive rearrangements were above 56.7% and as segregating when the standard deviation between donors was above 5%. To diagnose cytomegalovirus status from the catalog of TCR beta chain sequences, a statistical classification framework was built. A later analysis assigned V and J genes by comparing TCR nucleotide sequences with IMGT/GENE-DB human TR gene sequences. Using the TCRdist pipeline, a later analysis assigned CDR3 sequences along with most-parsimonious VDJ recombination scenarios. In a later analysis, each TCR beta chain was defined by its CDR3 amino acid sequence together with its V-gene family, and reads without a unique V-gene family were excluded. A later analysis removed 600 or so highly shared, low-generation-probability nucleotide sequences to deal with suspected cross-contamination and a sequencing artifact. For each public chain, a later analysis derived a clonal expansion index from normalized ranks of inferred template counts within each repertoire. In a later analysis, generation probabilities were computed using a VDJ recombination model fitted to out-of-frame rearrangements, and the results were checked against IGoR. In a later analysis, hypergeometric tests were used to score TCR-TCR, TCR-HLA and TCR-CMV co-occurrence, with a repertoire-size bias correction applied to TCR pairs. To estimate false discovery rates, a later analysis permuted the HLA or CMV assignments 20 times. In a later analysis, co-occurring TCRs were grouped with DBSCAN, and TCRdist sequence similarity was added when clustering was performed within HLA-allele-positive subsets. Repertoires with fewer than 30,000 or more than 120,000 public chains, plus five repertoires with anomalous nucleotide sharing, were excluded from co-occurrence clustering. TCRdb's version of the immuneACCESS table is confined to in-frame rearrangements and falls short of the full clone set. An unresolved V gene accounts for under half of the shortfall where checked; the remainder is of unknown origin. The DNA gave D and trimming, while V, J and clone size come from that table. The sample includes over 150,000 clones, with 84% observed a single time. Around 1.2% of the sample is taken by the ten largest.

As to this clone: Its antigen has not been determined. Base quality data are lacking; no much larger clone is found one base away.

Taken from the germline V gene (reference sequence), the CDR1 and CDR2 loops are SGHNT and YYREEE. Its CDR3 holds 12 amino acids, cysteine through phenylalanine. Of all the DNA, just the CDR3 is kept, 36 bases in frame from base 1. Trimming leaves V shorter by 2 bases and J shorter by 13 bases, with the junction holding 5 bases beyond the gene matches. In total, fewer than 750 healthy bone marrow donors made up the cohort. At the time of sampling, all cohort members were nominally healthy, though unrecorded immune exposures were likely present. The donor was CMV seropositive and was included in the group of 250 to 350 seropositive cohort members. Every donor gave a peripheral blood sample, and the peripheral blood mononuclear cells from that sample were used for TCR beta sequencing. Genomic DNA was extracted from the blood cell samples with the Qiagen DNeasy Blood Extraction Kit.

The sample comprised PBMCs. The sequence links TRBV5-4 to TRBJ2-1, with TRBD1 identical over 8 junction bases. The TCR originated in a girl under 10 years old in good health and CMV-seropositive. In nucleotide form, the sequence is TGTGCCAGCAGCTTCAACAGGGGGGAACAGTTCTTC. The translation is CASSFNRGEQFF.